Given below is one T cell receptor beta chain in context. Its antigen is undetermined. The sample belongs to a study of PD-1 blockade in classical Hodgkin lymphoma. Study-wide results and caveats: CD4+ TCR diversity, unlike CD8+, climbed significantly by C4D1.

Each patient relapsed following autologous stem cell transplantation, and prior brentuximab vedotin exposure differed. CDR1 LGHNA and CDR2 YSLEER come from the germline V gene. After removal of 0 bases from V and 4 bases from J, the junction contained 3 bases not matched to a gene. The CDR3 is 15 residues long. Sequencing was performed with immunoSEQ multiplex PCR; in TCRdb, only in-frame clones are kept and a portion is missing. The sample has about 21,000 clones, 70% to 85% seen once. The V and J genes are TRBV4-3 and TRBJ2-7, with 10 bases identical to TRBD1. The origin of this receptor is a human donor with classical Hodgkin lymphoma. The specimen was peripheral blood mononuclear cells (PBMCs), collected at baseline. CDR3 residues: CASSQETGGLYEQYF. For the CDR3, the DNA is TGCGCCAGCAGCCAAGAGACAGGGGGCTTATACGAGCAGTACTTC.